This T cell receptor (beta chain) was observed in a study of Graves' ophthalmopathy and Graves' hyperthyroidism. Regarding the study as a whole: Blood repertoires reportedly contained most expanded thyroid clonotypes above 0.001 frequency.

The CDR3 sequence is 16 residues long. Germline V gene sequence: CDR1 SGHRS, CDR2 YFSETQ. V dropped 3 bases and J dropped 8 bases, with 24 bases sitting between them. RNA transcripts provided the template for amplifying TCR beta CDR3 regions. HTBI primers served in a first-round RT-PCR, which a second-round multiplex PCR followed. TCRdb re-derived calls from the multiplex PCR reads in MiXCR, one entry per CDR3 protein. The sample shows 650,000 to 800,000 distinct CDR3 sequences, over 40% of them seen only once. A volume of approximately 9.2 ml of fresh peripheral blood supplied the PBMCs. Note on this clonotype: Its antigen is as yet unknown.

This chain joins TRBV5-1 and TRBJ2-7; tentative D call: TRBD2 (6 bases). This receptor was identified in an adult man with Graves' ophthalmopathy. Sequences were obtained from peripheral blood. The CDR3 is CASSWDGGRNQPQQYF. For the CDR3, the DNA is TGCGCCAGCAGCTGGGACGGGGGAAGGAATCAGCCCCAGCAGTACTTC.